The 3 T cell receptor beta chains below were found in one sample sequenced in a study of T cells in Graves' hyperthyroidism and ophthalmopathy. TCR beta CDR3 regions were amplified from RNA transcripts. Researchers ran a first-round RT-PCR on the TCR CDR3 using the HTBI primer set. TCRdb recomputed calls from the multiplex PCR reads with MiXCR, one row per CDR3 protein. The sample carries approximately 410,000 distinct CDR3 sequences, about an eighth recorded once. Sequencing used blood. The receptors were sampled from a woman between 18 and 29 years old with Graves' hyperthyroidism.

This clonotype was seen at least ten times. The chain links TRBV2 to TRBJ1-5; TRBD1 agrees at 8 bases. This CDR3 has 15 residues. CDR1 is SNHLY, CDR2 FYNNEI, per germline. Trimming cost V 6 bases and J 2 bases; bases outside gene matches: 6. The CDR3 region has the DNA TGTGCCAGCAGCTTATCGGGACAGGGCAATCAGCCCCAGCATTTT. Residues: CASSLSGQGNQPQHF.

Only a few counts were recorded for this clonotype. Here the CDR3 DNA reads TGTGCCAGCAGTGTTGACGGACACACGAACACTGAAGCTTTCTTT. This sequence encodes CASSVDGHTNTEAFF. The chain carries TRBV2 and TRBJ1-1, with a weak D call TRBD1 (5 bases). Looked up from germline, CDR1 is SNHLY and CDR2 is FYNNEI. The CDR3 has 15 residues. V gave up 4 bases and J gave up 1 base, with 13 bases separating them.

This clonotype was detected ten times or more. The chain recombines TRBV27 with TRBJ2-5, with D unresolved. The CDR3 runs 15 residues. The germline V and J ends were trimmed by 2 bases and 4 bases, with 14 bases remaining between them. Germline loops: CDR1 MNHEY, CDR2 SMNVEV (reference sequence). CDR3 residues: CASSLRPGIRETQYF. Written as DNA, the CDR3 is TGTGCCAGCAGTTTACGGCCCGGAATCAGAGAGACCCAGTACTTC.